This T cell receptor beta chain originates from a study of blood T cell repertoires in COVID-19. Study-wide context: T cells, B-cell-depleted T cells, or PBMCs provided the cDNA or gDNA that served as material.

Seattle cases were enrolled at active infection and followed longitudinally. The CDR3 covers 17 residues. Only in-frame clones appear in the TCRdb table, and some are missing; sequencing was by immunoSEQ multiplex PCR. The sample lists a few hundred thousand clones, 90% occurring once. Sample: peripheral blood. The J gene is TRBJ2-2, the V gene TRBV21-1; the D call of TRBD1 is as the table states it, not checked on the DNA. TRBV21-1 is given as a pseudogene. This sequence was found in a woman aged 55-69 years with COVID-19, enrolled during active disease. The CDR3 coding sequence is TGTGCCAGCAGCAAAGGGGAAGGGGCCCTTGACACCGGGGAGCTGTTTTTT. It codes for CASSKGEGALDTGELFF.